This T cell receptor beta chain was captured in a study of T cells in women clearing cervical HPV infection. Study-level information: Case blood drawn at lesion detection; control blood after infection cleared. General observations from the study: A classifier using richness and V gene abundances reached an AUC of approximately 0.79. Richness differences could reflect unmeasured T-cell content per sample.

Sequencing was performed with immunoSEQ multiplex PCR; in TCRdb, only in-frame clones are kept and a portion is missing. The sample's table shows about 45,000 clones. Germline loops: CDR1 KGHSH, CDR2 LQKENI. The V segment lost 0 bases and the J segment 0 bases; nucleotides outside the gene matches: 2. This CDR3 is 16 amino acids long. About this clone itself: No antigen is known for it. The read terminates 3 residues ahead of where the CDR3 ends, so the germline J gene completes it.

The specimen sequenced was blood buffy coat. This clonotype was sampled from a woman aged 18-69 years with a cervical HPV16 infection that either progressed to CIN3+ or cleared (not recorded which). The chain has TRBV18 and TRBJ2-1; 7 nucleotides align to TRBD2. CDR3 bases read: TGTGCCAGCTCACCACCGGGGGGGAGCTCCTACAATGAG. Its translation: CASSPPGGSSYNE. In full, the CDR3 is CASSPPGGSSYNEQFF.